This TCR beta chain was sequenced during a study of T cells in Graves' hyperthyroidism and ophthalmopathy. Findings and limits, study-wide: Before onset, ophthalmopathy was predicted by the model a median about 6.2 months earlier.

The CDR3 sequence is 17 residues long. V was shortened by 5 bases and J by 3 bases, with 17 bases between the two germline ends. A patient was excluded if there was uncontrolled infection, other autoimmune disease, pregnancy or lactation. Fresh peripheral blood, roughly 10 ml, was the source of the PBMCs. Comments on this clonotype: Antigen: not known.

Regions amplified from RNA transcripts were the TCR beta CDR3 regions. A set of HTBI primers served as the primers for a first-round RT-PCR of the TCR CDR3. One entry per CDR3 protein, called by TCRdb with MiXCR from the multiplex PCR reads. Found here are approximately 600,000 distinct CDR3 sequences, roughly 15% of them singletons; the top ten hold 3.5% to 4.5%. The TCR originated in a woman between 40 and 55 years old with Graves' ophthalmopathy. J is TRBJ2-6 and V is TRBV12-3 or TRBV12-4; D perhaps matches TRBD2 (5 bases). The sequenced material came from blood. CDR3 nucleotide sequence: TGTGCCAGCAGTCTATATGAGGGTAATAGTGGGGCCAACGTCCTGACTTTC. Its protein is CASSLYEGNSGANVLTF.